This T cell receptor (beta chain) is drawn from a study of spatial heterogeneity in lung cancer. The wider study: Raw reads showed each unique TCR and UMI combination turning up more than ten times on average. Study outcomes and limitations: Ubiquitous expanded tumor TCRs showed up in blood more at resection than follow-up.

The presence of a unique molecular identifier marked each TCR cDNA molecule. In TCRdb, the 5' RACE reads were re-called with MiXCR into one record per CDR3 protein. The sample contains about 120,000 distinct CDR3 sequences, over 9% of which appear only once. In the case of this clonotype: Its antigen is not known.

Documented time point: blood at routine non-recurrence follow-up after resection. Sequencing covered unsorted whole RNA taken from tumor, nontumor lung or frozen PBMC. The germline gives CDR1 MNHEY, CDR2 SVGAGI. Trimming cost V 2 bases and J 7 bases, with 12 bases left between them. This CDR3 is 14 amino acids long. The chain combines TRBV6-5 with TRBJ1-5; weak D call: TRBD1 (6 bases). The clonotype originates from a male donor with early-stage non-small cell lung cancer. The specimen was PBMCs, collected at follow-up. The CDR3 DNA reads TGTGCCAGCAGTTACCCCACAGGGAACCAGCCCCAGCATTTT. Translating it yields CASSYPTGNQPQHF.